This T cell receptor beta chain was found in a study of blood T cell repertoires in COVID-19. Study in general: Specimens from acute and convalescent COVID-19 originated in the United States, Italy and Spain. The cDNA or gDNA used as material had been derived from T cells, B-cell-depleted T cells, or PBMCs.

Using immunoSEQ multiplex PCR, the repertoire was profiled, and TCRdb retains in-frame clones only, with some absent. The sample records about half a million clones, about 88% being singletons. The CDR3 covers 19 residues. The junction had 13 bases not matched to a gene; V was cut back by 4 bases and J by 1 base. Germline CDR1 and CDR2: SGHRS and YFSETQ. Patients from Seattle were sampled longitudinally, starting during active infection. The sample comprised peripheral blood. This chain links TRBV5-1 with TRBJ2-2; 10 positions match TRBD2. The clonotype was recovered from a young man with COVID-19, enrolled during active disease. The CDR3 DNA follows: TGCGCCAGCAGCCAAGAAATACTGGGACTAGCGCTGAACACCGGGGAGCTGTTTTTT. The encoded protein is CASSQEILGLALNTGELFF.